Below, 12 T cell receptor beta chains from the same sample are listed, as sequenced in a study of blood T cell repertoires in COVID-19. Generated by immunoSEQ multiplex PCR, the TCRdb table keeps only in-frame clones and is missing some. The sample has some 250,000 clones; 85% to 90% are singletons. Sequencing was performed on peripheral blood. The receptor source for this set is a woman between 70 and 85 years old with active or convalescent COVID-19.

In DNA, the CDR3 is TGCGCCAGCAGCTTAACAGGGGGTCAGCCCCAGCATTTT. Its translation is CASSLTGGQPQHF. V gene TRBV5-1 combines with J gene TRBJ1-5, with 8 positions matching TRBD1. CDR1 is SGHRS, CDR2 YFSETQ, per germline. This CDR3 has 13 amino acids. J gave up 6 bases and V 2 bases, and 1 base lay outside the gene matches.

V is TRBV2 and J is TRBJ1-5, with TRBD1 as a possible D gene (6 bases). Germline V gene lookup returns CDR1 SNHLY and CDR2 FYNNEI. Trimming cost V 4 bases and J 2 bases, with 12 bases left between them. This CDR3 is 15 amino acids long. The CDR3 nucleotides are TGTGCCAGCAGTGGGAGGACAGATGGCAATCAGCCCCAGCATTTT. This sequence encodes CASSGRTDGNQPQHF.

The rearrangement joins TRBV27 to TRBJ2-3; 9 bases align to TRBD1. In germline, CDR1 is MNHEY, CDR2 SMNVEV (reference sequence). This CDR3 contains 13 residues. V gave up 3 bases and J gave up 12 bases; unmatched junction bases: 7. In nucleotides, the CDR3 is TGTGCCAGCAGTTTCTCGACGGACAGGGGACAGTATTTT. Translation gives CASSFSTDRGQYF.

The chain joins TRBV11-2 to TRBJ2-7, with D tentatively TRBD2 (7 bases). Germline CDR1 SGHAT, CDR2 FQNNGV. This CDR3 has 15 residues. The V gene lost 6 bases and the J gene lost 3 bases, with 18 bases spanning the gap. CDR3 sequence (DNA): TGTGCCAGCAGTCAAGGGCCAGGGGACTACTACGAGCAGTACTTC. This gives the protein CASSQGPGDYYEQYF.

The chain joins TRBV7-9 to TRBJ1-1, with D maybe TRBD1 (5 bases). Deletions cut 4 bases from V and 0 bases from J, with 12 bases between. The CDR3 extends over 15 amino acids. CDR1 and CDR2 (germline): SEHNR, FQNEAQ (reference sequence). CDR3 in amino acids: CASSSREVMNTEAFF. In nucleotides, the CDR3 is TGTGCCAGCAGCTCCAGGGAAGTGATGAACACTGAAGCTTTCTTT.

This chain's CDR3 is CATYGGRRYVKEDYGYTF. In nucleotides, the CDR3 is TGTGCCACATACGGGGGGCGTAGGTACGTAAAGGAGGACTATGGCTACACCTTC. This chain uses TRBV10-3 with TRBJ1-2; perhaps TRBD1 as D (6 bases). The CDR3 covers 18 residues. The germline V and J ends were trimmed by 10 bases and 3 bases, with 30 bases remaining between them. Germline CDR1 is ENHRY and CDR2 is SYGVKD.

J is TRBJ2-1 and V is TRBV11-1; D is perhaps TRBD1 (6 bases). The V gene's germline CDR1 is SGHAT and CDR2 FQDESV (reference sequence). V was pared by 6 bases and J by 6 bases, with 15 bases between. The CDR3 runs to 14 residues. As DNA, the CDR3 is TGTGCCAGCAGTAGACAGGCGACGGGCAATGAGCAGTTCTTC. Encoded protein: CASSRQATGNEQFF.

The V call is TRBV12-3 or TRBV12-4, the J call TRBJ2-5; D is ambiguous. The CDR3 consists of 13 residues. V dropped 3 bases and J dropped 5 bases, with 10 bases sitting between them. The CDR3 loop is CASSFMPGETQYF. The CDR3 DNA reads TGTGCCAGCAGTTTCATGCCCGGGGAGACCCAGTACTTC.

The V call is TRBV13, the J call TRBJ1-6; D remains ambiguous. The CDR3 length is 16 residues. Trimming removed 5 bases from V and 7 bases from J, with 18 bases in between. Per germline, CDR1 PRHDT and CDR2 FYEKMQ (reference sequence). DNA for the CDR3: TGTGCCAGCAGCATCAGGACGGACTTTAGGAATTCACCCCTCCACTTT. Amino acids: CASSIRTDFRNSPLHF.

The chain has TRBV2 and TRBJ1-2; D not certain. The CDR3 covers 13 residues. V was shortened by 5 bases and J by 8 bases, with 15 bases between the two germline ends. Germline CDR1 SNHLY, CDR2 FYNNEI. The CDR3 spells CASSPTLMGGYTF. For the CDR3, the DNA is TGTGCCAGCAGTCCCACCCTCATGGGCGGCTACACCTTC.

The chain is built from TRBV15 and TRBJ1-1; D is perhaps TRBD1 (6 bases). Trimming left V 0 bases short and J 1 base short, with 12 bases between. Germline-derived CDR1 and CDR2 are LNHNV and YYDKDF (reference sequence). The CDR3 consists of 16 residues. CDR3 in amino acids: CATSRDVGQQNTEAFF. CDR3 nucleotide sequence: TGTGCCACCAGCAGAGACGTAGGACAGCAGAACACTGAAGCTTTCTTT.

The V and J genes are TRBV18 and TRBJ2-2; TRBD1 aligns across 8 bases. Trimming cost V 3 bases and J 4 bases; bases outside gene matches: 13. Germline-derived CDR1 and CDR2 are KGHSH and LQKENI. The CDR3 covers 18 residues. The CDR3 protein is CASSPLRRTGTTTGELFF. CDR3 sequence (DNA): TGTGCCAGCTCACCCTTAAGAAGGACAGGGACGACCACCGGGGAGCTGTTTTTT.